This note documents a single T cell receptor (beta chain) sequence. Its antigen is undetermined. Profiled with immunoSEQ multiplex PCR; TCRdb holds only in-frame clones, not every one. The table shows 2.3 million or so clones, with more than 80% occurring only once. The entry originates in a study of shared clonotypes between healthy human individuals. Study-level background: The composition of the donors was a couple of women and a few men aged 18 to 49. CD4 naive and memory got three plates each, CD8 naive two, CD8 memory one.

The CDR3 runs to 15 residues. V was pared by 4 bases and J by 6 bases, with 12 bases of the junction left unmatched. Germline V lookup: CDR1 SGHDN, CDR2 FVKESK. Broader study findings: Richness estimates generally favored naive over memory subsets.

This clonotype was obtained from a man aged 18 to 30 in good health. Some clones in this sample may be carry-over from other donors' samples. The specimen sequenced was naive CD4+ T cells from PBMCs. The subset here: CD45RA+ positively selected. The chain employs TRBV14 and TRBJ2-7, with 7 bases lining up with TRBD2. The CDR3 nucleotides are TGTGCCAGCAGCCCCGAGCGGGATTTAATAGGCGAGCAGTACTTC. This codes for CASSPERDLIGEQYF.